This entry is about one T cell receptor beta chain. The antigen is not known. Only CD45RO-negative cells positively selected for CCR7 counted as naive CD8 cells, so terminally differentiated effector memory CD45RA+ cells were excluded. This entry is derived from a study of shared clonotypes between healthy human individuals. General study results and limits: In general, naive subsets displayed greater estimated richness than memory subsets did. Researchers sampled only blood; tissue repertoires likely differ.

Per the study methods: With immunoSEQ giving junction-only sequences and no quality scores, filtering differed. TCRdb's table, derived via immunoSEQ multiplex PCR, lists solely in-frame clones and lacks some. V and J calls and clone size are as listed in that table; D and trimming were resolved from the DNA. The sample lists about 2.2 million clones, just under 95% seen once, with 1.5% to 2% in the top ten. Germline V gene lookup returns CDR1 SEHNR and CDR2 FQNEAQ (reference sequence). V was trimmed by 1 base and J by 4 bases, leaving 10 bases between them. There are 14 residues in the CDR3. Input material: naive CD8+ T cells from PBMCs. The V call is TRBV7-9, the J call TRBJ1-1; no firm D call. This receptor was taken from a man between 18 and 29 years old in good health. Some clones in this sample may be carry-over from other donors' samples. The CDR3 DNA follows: TGTGCCAGCAGCTTAGTGTCGGTGAGCACTGAAGCTTTCTTT. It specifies CASSLVSVSTEAFF.